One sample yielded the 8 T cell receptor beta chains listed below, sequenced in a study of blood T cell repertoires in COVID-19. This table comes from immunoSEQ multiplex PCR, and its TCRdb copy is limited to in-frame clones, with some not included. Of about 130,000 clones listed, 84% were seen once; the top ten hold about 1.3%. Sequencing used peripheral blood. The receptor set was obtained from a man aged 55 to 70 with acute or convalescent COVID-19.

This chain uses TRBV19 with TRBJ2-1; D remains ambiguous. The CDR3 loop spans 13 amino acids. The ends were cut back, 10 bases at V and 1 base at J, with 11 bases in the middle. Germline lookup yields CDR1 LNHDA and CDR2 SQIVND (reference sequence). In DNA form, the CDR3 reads TGTGCCACAAAGCCTAGTTCCTACAATGAGCAGTTCTTC. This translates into CATKPSSYNEQFF.

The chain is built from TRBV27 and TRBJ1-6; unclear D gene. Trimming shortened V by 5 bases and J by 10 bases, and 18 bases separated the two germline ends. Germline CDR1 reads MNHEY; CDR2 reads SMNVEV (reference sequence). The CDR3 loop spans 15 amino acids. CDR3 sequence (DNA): TGTGCCAGCAGTCCCCAGAAGCACGCGGGATCACCCCTCCACTTT. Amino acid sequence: CASSPQKHAGSPLHF.

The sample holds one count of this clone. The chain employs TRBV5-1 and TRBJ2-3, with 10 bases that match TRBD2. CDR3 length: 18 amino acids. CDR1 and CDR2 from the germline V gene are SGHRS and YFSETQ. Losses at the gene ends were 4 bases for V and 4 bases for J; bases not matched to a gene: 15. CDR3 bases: TGCGCCAGCAGCCTGGGGACTTTAGCGGGGGGACGGGCAGATACGCAGTATTTT. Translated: CASSLGTLAGGRADTQYF.

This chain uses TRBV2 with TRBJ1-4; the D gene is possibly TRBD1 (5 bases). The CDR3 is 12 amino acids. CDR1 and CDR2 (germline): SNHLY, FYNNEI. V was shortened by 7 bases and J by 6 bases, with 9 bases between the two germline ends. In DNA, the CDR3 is TGTGCCAGCACCAGGGATGATGAAAAACTGTTTTTT. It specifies CASTRDDEKLFF.

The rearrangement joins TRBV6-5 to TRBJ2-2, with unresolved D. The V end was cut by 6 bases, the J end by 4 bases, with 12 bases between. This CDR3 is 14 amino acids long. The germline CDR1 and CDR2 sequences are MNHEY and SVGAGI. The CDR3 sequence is CASSAVTGTGELFF. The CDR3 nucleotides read TGTGCCAGCAGCGCCGTTACGGGCACCGGGGAGCTGTTTTTT.

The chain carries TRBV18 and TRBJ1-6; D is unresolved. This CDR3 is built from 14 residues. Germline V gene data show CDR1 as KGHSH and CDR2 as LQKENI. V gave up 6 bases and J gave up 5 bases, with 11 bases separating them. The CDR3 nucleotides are TGTGCCAGCTCCCCGGAGTTTAATAATTCACCCCTCCACTTT. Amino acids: CASSPEFNNSPLHF. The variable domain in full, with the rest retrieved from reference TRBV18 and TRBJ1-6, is NAGVMQNPRHLVRRRGQEARLRCSPMKGHSHVYWYRQLPEEGLKFMVYLQKENIIDESGMPKERFSAEFPKEGPSILRIQQVVRGDSAAYFCASSPEFNNSPLHFGNGTRLTVT.

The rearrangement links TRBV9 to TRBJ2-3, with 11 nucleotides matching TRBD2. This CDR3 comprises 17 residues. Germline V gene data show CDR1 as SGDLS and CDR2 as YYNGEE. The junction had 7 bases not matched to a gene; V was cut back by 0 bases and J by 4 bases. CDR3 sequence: CASSVDRTSGRSDTQYF. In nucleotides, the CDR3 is TGTGCCAGCAGCGTAGATAGAACTAGCGGGAGATCAGATACGCAGTATTTT.

CDR3: CASSYISGGINEQFF. For the CDR3, the DNA is TGTGCCAGCAGTTACATTAGCGGGGGTATAAATGAGCAGTTCTTC. The chain employs TRBV6-5 and TRBJ2-1; 9 nucleotides agree with TRBD2. Per germline, CDR1 MNHEY and CDR2 SVGAGI. The CDR3 length is 15 residues. The V segment lost 2 bases and the J segment 7 bases; nucleotides outside the gene matches: 6.